This T cell receptor beta chain was sequenced during a study of technical replicates of blood from a few donors. The ends were cut back, 7 bases at V and 7 bases at J, with 11 bases in the middle. CDR1 ENHRY and CDR2 SYGVKD come from the germline V gene. The CDR3 runs 11 residues. Some clones are missing from TCRdb's copy, which holds only in-frame ones; the method was immunoSEQ multiplex PCR. The sample records some 15,000 clones, approximately 81% being singletons. The sequenced material came from PBMCs. The receptor was derived from a human donor in good health. This chain joins TRBV10-3 and TRBJ2-7, with D possibly TRBD1 on 7 matching bases. This chain's CDR3 is CAITPGGEQYF. The CDR3, as DNA: TGTGCCATCACCCCAGGGGGGGAGCAGTACTTC.